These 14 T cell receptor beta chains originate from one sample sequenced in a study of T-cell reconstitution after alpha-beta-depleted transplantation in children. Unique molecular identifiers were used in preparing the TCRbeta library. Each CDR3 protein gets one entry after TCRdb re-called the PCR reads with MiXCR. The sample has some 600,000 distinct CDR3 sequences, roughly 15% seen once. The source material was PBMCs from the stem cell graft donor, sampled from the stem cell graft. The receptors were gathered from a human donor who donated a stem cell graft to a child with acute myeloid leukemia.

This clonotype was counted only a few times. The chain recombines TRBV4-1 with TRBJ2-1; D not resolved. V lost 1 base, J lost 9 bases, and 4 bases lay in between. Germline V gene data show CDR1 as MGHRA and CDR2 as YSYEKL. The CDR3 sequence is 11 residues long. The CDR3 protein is CASSQVSEQFF. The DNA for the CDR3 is TGCGCCAGCAGCCAAGTCAGTGAGCAGTTCTTC.

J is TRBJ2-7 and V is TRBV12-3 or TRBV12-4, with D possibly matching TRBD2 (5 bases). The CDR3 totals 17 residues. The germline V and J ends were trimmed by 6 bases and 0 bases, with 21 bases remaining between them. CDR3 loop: CASSPGPGSGTSYEQYF. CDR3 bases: TGTGCCAGCAGCCCCGGGCCGGGCAGCGGTACCTCCTACGAGCAGTACTTC.

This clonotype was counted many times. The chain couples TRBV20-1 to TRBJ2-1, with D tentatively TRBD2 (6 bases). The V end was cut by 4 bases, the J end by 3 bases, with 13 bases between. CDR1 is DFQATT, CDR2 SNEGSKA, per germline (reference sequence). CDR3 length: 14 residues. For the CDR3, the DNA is TGCAGTGCTACCGGGGGACCTCTCTACAATGAGCAGTTCTTC. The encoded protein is CSATGGPLYNEQFF.

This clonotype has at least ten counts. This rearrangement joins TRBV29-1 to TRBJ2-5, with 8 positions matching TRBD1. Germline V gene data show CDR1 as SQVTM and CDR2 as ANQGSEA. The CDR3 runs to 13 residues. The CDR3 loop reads CSHSQGGSETQYF. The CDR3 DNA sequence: TGCTCTCACTCACAGGGGGGCAGCGAGACCCAGTACTTC.

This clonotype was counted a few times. This CDR3 reads CASSRGTAASTDTQYF. CDR3 bases: TGTGCCAGCAGCAGAGGGACGGCTGCTAGCACAGATACGCAGTATTTT. The V gene is TRBV13, the J gene TRBJ2-3, with D perhaps assigned TRBD1 or TRBD2 (5 bases each). The germline CDR1 and CDR2 sequences are PRHDT and FYEKMQ (reference sequence). The CDR3 consists of 16 residues. V lost 5 bases to trimming and J lost 0 bases, with 15 bases between them.

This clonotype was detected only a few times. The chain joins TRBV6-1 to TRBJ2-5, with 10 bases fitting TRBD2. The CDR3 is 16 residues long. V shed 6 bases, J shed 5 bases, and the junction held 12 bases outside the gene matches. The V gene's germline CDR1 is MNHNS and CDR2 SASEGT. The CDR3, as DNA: TGTGCCAGCAGGGGCTTCGGAGGGACTAGCGTGGAGACCCAGTACTTC. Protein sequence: CASRGFGGTSVETQYF.

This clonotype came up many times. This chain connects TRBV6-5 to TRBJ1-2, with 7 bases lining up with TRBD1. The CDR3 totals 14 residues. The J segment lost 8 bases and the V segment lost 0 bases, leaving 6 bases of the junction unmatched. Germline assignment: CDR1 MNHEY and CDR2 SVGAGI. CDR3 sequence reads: CASSYSTGVEGYTF. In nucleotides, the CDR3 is TGTGCCAGCAGTTACTCTACAGGGGTTGAGGGCTACACCTTC.

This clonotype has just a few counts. CDR3 bases: TGTGCCAGCAGCGGGGGGGTGTATGGCTACACCTTC. Translation gives CASSGGVYGYTF. The gene calls are TRBV9 and TRBJ1-2; a weak D match, TRBD1 (5 bases). This CDR3 contains 12 residues. V dropped 3 bases and J dropped 5 bases, with 8 bases sitting between them. CDR1 is SGDLS and CDR2 is YYNGEE in the germline V gene.

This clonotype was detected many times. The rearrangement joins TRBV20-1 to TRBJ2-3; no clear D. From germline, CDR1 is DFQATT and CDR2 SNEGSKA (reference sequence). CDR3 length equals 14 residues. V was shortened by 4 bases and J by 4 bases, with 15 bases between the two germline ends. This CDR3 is CSAKERAIPDTQYF. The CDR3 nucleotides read TGCAGTGCTAAAGAACGGGCCATCCCAGATACGCAGTATTTT.

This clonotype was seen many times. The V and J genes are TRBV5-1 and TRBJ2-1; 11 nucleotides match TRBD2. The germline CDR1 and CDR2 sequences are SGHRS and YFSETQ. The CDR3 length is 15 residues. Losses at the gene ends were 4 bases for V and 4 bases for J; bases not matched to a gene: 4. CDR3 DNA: TGCGCCAGCAGCACAGGGACTAGCGGTTACAATGAGCAGTTCTTC. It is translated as CASSTGTSGYNEQFF.

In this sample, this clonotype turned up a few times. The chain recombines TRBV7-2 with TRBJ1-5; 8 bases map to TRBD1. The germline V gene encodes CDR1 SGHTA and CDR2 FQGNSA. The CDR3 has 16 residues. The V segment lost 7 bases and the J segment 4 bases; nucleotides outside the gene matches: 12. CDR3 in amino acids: CASKTEGTGRNQPQHF. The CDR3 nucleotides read TGTGCCAGCAAGACGGAGGGGACAGGTCGGAATCAGCCCCAGCATTTT.

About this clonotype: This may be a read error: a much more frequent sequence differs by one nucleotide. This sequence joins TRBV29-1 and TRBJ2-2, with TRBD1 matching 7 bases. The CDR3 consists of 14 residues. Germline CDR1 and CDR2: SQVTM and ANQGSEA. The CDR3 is CSVPTGTNTGDLFF. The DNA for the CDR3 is TGCAGCGTACCGACAGGGACGAACACCGGGGACCTGTTTTTT.

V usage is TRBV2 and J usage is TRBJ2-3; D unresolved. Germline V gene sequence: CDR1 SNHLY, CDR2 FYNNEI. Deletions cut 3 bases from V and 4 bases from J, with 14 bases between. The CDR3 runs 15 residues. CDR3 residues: CASSDPAGWADTQYF. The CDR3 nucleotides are TGTGCCAGCAGTGATCCCGCAGGTTGGGCAGATACGCAGTATTTT.

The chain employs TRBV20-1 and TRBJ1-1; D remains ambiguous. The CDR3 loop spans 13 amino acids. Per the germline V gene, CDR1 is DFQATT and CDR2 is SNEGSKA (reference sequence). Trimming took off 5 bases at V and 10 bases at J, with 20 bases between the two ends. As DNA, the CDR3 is TGCAGTGCTCCCCCCGGCGGAAAACCTGGAGCTTTCTTT. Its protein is CSAPPGGKPGAFF.